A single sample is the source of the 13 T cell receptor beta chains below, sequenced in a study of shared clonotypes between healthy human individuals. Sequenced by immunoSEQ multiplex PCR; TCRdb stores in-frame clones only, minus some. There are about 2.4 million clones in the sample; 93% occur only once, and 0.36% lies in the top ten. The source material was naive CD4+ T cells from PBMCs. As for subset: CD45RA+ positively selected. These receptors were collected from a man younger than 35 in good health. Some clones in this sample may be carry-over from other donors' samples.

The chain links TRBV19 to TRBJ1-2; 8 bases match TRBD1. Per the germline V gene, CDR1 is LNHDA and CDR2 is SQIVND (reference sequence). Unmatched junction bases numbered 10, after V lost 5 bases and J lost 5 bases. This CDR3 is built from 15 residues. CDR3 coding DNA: TGTGCCAGTAGTGCGGACAGGGCAGGCGGATATGGCTACACCTTC. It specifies CASSADRAGGYGYTF.

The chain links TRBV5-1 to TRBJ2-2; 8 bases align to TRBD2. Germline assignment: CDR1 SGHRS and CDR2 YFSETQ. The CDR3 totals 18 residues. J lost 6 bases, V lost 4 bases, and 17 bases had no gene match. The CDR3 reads CASSPMVAGSVGSGELFF. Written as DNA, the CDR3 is TGCGCCAGCAGCCCGATGGTAGCGGGGTCCGTCGGGTCCGGGGAGCTGTTTTTT.

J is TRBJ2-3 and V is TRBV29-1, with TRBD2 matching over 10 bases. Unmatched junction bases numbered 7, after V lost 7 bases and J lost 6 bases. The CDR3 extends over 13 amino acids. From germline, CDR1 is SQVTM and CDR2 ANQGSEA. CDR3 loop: CSGTSGGRDTQYF. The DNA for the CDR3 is TGCAGCGGGACTAGCGGCGGGCGGGATACGCAGTATTTT.

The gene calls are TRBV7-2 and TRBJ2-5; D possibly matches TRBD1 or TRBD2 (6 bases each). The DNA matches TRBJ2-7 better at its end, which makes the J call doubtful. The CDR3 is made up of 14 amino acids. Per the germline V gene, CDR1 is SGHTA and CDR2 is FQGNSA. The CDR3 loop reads CASTVRGGTYEQYF. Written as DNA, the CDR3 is TGTGCCAGCACTGTCAGGGGAGGAACCTACGAGCAGTACTTC.

The CDR3 reads CASSVGQWSGYNEQFF. As DNA, the CDR3 is TGTGCCAGCAGTGTCGGACAATGGTCCGGGTACAATGAGCAGTTCTTC. V gene TRBV6-1 combines with J gene TRBJ2-1; D might be TRBD1 (5 bases). In germline, CDR1 is MNHNS, CDR2 SASEGT. This CDR3 region has 16 residues. V gave up 4 bases and J gave up 4 bases, with 17 bases separating them.

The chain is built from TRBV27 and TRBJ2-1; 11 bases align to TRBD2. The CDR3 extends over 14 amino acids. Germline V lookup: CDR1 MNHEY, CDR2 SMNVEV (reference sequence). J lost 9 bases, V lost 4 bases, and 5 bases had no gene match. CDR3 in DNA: TGTGCCAGCAGTTCCGGGACTAGCGGTTCTGAGCAGTTCTTC. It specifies CASSSGTSGSEQFF.

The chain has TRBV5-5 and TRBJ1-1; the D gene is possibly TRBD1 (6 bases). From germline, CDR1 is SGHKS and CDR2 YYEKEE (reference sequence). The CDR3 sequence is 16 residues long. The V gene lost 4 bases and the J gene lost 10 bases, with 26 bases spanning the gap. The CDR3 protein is CASSPRGEDRPGGAFF. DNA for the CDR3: TGTGCCAGCAGCCCACGGGGGGAAGACAGGCCCGGAGGAGCTTTCTTT. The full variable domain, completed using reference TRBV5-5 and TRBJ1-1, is DAGVTQSPTHLIKTRGQQVTLRCSPISGHKSVSWYQQVLGQGPQFIFQYYEKEERGRGNFPDRFSARQFPNYSSELNVNALLLGDSALYLCASSPRGEDRPGGAFFGQGTRLTVV.

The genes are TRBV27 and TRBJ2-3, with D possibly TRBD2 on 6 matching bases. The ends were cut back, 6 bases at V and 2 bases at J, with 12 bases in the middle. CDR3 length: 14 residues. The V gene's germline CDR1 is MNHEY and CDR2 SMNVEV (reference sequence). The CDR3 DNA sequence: TGTGCCAGCAGATCCGGACTACACACAGATACGCAGTATTTT. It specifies CASRSGLHTDTQYF.

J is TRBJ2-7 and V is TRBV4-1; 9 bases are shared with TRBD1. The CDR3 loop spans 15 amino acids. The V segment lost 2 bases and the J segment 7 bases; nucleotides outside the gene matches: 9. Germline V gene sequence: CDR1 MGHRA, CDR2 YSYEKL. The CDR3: CASSQRTGVPWEQYF. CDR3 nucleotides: TGCGCCAGCAGCCAACGGACAGGGGTCCCTTGGGAGCAGTACTTC.

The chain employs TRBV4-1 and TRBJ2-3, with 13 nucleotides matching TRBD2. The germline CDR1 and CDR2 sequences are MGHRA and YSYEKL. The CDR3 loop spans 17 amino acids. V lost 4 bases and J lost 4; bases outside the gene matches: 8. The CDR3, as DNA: TGCGCCAGCAGCCTCACACGGACTAGCGGGAGATCAGATACGCAGTATTTT. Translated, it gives CASSLTRTSGRSDTQYF.

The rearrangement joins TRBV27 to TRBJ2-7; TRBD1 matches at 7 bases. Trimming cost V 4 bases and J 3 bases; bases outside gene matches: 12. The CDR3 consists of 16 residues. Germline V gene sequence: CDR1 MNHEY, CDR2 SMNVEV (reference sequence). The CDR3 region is CASSSYTGVYGYEQYF. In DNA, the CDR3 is TGTGCCAGCAGTTCTTACACAGGGGTGTACGGCTACGAGCAGTACTTC.

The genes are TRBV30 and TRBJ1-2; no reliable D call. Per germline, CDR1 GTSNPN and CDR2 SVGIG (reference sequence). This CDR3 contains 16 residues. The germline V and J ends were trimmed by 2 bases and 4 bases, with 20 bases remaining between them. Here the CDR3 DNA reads TGTGCCTGGAGTTCAACTCCTCGGCCGAGCTCCTATGGCTACACCTTC. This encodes CAWSSTPRPSSYGYTF.

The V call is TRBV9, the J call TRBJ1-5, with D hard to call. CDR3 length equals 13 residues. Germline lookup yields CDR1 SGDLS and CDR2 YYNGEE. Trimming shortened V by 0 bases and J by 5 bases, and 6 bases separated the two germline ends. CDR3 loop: CASSVGEDQPQHF. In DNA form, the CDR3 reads TGTGCCAGCAGCGTAGGGGAAGATCAGCCCCAGCATTTT. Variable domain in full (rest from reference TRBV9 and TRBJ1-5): DSGVTQTPKHLITATGQRVTLRCSPRSGDLSVYWYQQSLDQGLQFLIQYYNGEERAKGNILERFSAQQFPDLHSELNLSSLELGDSALYFCASSVGEDQPQHFGDGTRLSIL.